The 21 T cell receptor beta chains below all came from one sample that was sequenced in a study of cytomegalovirus exposure and HLA in healthy donors. Vbeta (60) and Jbeta (13) primers were used in the PCR. TCRdb's copy holds only in-frame clones and misses some; the assay was immunoSEQ multiplex PCR. The sample contains under 150,000 clones, 74% of which appear only once. Sequencing used PBMCs. The receptors come from a woman aged 40 to 50 in good health and CMV-seropositive.

A single count supports this clone. V and J are TRBV9 and TRBJ2-2, with TRBD2 matching over 11 bases. This CDR3 has 20 amino acids. After removal of 2 bases from V and 7 bases from J, the junction contained 19 bases not matched to a gene. Germline V gene lookup returns CDR1 SGDLS and CDR2 YYNGEE. The CDR3 is CASSVPTPSGGSTGDGELFF. The CDR3 DNA reads TGTGCCAGCAGCGTGCCCACCCCTAGCGGGGGGTCGACGGGGGACGGGGAGCTGTTTTTT.

The chain joins TRBV7-8 to TRBJ1-2, with TRBD1 matching over 7 bases. V was pared by 1 base and J by 8 bases, with 7 bases of the junction left unmatched. The CDR3 is made up of 14 amino acids. Germline assignment: CDR1 SGHVS and CDR2 FQNEAQ. For the CDR3, the DNA is TGTGCCAGCAGCTTAGGGACAGGTGGTGGAGGCTACACCTTC. It encodes CASSLGTGGGGYTF.

The chain joins TRBV5-6 to TRBJ1-5; D possibly corresponds to TRBD1 (5 bases). CDR1 and CDR2 from the germline V gene are SGHDT and YYEEEE. This CDR3 region has 15 residues. V was shortened by 4 bases and J by 2 bases, with 13 bases between the two germline ends. The CDR3 region has the DNA TGTGCCAGCAGCGGACGGGGGTACGGCAATCAGCCCCAGCATTTT. This gives the protein CASSGRGYGNQPQHF.

This rearrangement joins TRBV28 to TRBJ1-2; D is perhaps TRBD1 (5 bases). The CDR3 runs to 15 residues. The germline V gene has CDR1 MDHEN and CDR2 SYDVKM. V lost 3 bases and J lost 7, with 18 bases in between. The CDR3 bases are TGTGCCAGCAGTTTTTTTGAGACGGGGGGATCTGGCTACACCTTC. Its translation is CASSFFETGGSGYTF.

This sequence joins TRBV7-6 and TRBJ2-7, with a possible D match to TRBD2 (7 bases). The germline gives CDR1 SGHVS, CDR2 FNYEAQ. The ends were cut back, 1 base at V and 6 bases at J, with 19 bases in the middle. This CDR3 spans 16 amino acids. Written as DNA, the CDR3 is TGTGCCAGCAGCTTAGTCGGGGGGCCACAGGGAAGCGAGCAGTACTTC. Its protein product is CASSLVGGPQGSEQYF.

The rearrangement links TRBV18 to TRBJ2-7, with 10 nucleotides matching TRBD2. This CDR3 is 15 amino acids long. The germline V gene encodes CDR1 KGHSH and CDR2 LQKENI. The V segment lost 4 bases and the J segment 4 bases; nucleotides outside the gene matches: 7. The CDR3 DNA follows: TGTGCCAGCTCACATAGCGGGAGGACAATTTACGAGCAGTACTTC. Protein sequence: CASSHSGRTIYEQYF.

CDR3 nucleotides: TGTGCCAGCAGCTTAGAGGGGGTTCCGGGAAGGGGCCCCTACGAGCAGTACTTC. Encoded protein: CASSLEGVPGRGPYEQYF. The chain joins TRBV13 to TRBJ2-7; D is perhaps TRBD1 (6 bases). This CDR3 contains 18 residues. Germline V gives CDR1 PRHDT, CDR2 FYEKMQ (reference sequence). Trimming took off 1 base at V and 2 bases at J, with 21 bases between the two ends.

V is TRBV18 and J is TRBJ2-7; 8 nucleotides agree with TRBD2. Unmatched junction bases numbered 6, after V lost 6 bases and J lost 2 bases. CDR1 is KGHSH, CDR2 LQKENI, per germline. The CDR3 loop spans 14 amino acids. CDR3 DNA: TGTGCCAGCTCCCCTAGCGGGCCTACCTACGAGCAGTACTTC. It is translated as CASSPSGPTYEQYF. Filled out from reference TRBV18 and TRBJ2-7, the complete variable domain reads NAGVMQNPRHLVRRRGQEARLRCSPMKGHSHVYWYRQLPEEGLKFMVYLQKENIIDESGMPKERFSAEFPKEGPSILRIQQVVRGDSAAYFCASSPSGPTYEQYFGPGTRLTVT.

The J gene is TRBJ2-7, the V gene TRBV29-1, with 7 bases matching TRBD1. Germline V gene data show CDR1 as SQVTM and CDR2 as ANQGSEA. The CDR3 extends over 14 amino acids. V was clipped by 4 bases and J by 4 bases; unmatched bases: 10. CDR3 bases: TGCAGCGTTGGAGGGGGCGGATTCCCTTACGAGCAGTACTTC. The encoded protein is CSVGGGGFPYEQYF.

The V and J genes are TRBV12-5 and TRBJ1-5; 8 positions agree with TRBD1. Germline V CDR1 and CDR2: LGHNT, FRNRAP. V was pared by 6 bases and J by 5 bases, with 6 bases of the junction left unmatched. This CDR3 comprises 14 residues. The CDR3 nucleotides are TGTGCTAGTGGCTCCGGGACAGGTTATCAGCCCCAGCATTTT. It yields the protein CASGSGTGYQPQHF. Combining the CDR3 with reference TRBV12-5 and TRBJ1-5 gives the whole variable domain DARVTQTPRHKVTEMGQEVTMRCQPILGHNTVFWYRQTMMQGLELLAYFRNRAPLDDSGMPKDRFSAEMPDATLATLKIQPSEPRDSAVYFCASGSGTGYQPQHFGDGTRLSIL.

This clone was picked up a small number of times. The CDR3 nucleotides are TGTGCCAGCAGCTTGTCTCCAGGGTCCAATGAGCAGTTCTTC. Translating gives CASSLSPGSNEQFF. The V gene is TRBV7-8, the J gene TRBJ2-1, with TRBD1 as a possible D gene (5 bases). This CDR3 is built from 14 residues. V gave up 3 bases and J gave up 6 bases, with 12 bases separating them. Germline CDR1 is SGHVS and CDR2 is FQNEAQ.

The V call is TRBV7-9, the J call TRBJ1-3; the D gene is possibly TRBD1 (6 bases). CDR1 and CDR2 from the germline V gene are SEHNR and FQNEAQ (reference sequence). Trimming took 5 bases from V and 0 from J, leaving 23 bases between them. The CDR3 loop spans 19 amino acids. The CDR3 protein is CASSPLGEGGGNSGNTIYF. The CDR3 DNA is TGTGCCAGCAGCCCCCTAGGTGAAGGGGGGGGCAACTCTGGAAACACCATATATTTT.

A word on this clone: A read error may produce the germline difference seen at one junction end. Additional DNA sequences in this sample encode the identical CDR3. The gene calls are TRBV7-9 and TRBJ1-5; D is uncertain. This CDR3 spans 13 amino acids. The germline V gene has CDR1 SEHNR and CDR2 FQNEAQ (reference sequence). CDR3 region: CASSTGSNQPQHF. The DNA for the CDR3 is TGCGCCAGCAGCACCGGTAGCAATCAGCCCCAGCATTTT.

This rearrangement joins TRBV5-1 to TRBJ2-2; maybe TRBD2 (5 bases). CDR1 and CDR2 (germline): SGHRS, YFSETQ. This CDR3 spans 16 amino acids. V lost 2 bases, J lost 0 bases, and 11 bases lay in between. As DNA, the CDR3 is TGCGCCAGCAGCTTATCTTCACTAGCGAACACCGGGGAGCTGTTTTTT. It yields the protein CASSLSSLANTGELFF. The full variable domain, in which reference TRBV5-1 and TRBJ2-2 provide the parts outside the CDR3, is KAGVTQTPRYLIKTRGQQVTLSCSPISGHRSVSWYQQTPGQGLQFLFEYFSETQRNKGNFPGRFSGRQFSNSRSEMNVSTLELGDSALYLCASSLSSLANTGELFFGEGSRLTVL.

V usage is TRBV5-4 and J usage is TRBJ1-4; TRBD1 might be the D (6 bases). This CDR3 region has 15 residues. Germline V CDR1 and CDR2: SGHNT, YYREEE (reference sequence). V lost 1 base and J lost 8, with 15 bases in between. CDR3 sequence (DNA): TGTGCCAGCAGCTTGCGCTACGGACAGCGAGAAAAACTGTTTTTT. Protein: CASSLRYGQREKLFF.

The rearrangement joins TRBV7-2 to TRBJ2-2; 7 bases map to TRBD2. V dropped 5 bases and J dropped 6; count of bases not matched to a gene: 9. The CDR3 has 15 amino acids. Germline V gene data show CDR1 as SGHTA and CDR2 as FQGNSA. The CDR3 DNA sequence: TGTGCCAGCAGCCCAAGGACTAGTCGAGCCGGGGAGCTGTTTTTT. Amino acid sequence: CASSPRTSRAGELFF. The full variable domain, rest sourced from reference TRBV7-2 and TRBJ2-2, is GAGVSQSPSNKVTEKGKDVELRCDPISGHTALYWYRQSLGQGLEFLIYFQGNSAPDKSGLPSDRFSAERTGGSVSTLTIQRTQQEDSAVYLCASSPRTSRAGELFFGEGSRLTVL.

This clone was picked up one time. The chain links TRBV5-1 to TRBJ1-1; 9 bases are a match to TRBD1. The germline CDR1 and CDR2 sequences are SGHRS and YFSETQ. CDR3 length equals 16 residues. With V trimmed by 0 bases and J by 0 bases, 3 bases remained unmatched. CDR3 residues: CASSLEGTGLNTEAFF. CDR3 nucleotide sequence: TGCGCCAGCAGCTTGGAGGGGACAGGGTTGAACACTGAAGCTTTCTTT.

The rearrangement links TRBV19 to TRBJ1-3; the D gene is possibly TRBD1 (6 bases). Germline-derived CDR1 and CDR2 are LNHDA and SQIVND (reference sequence). The ends were cut back, 8 bases at V and 4 bases at J, with 12 bases in the middle. The CDR3 spans 13 residues. For the CDR3, the DNA is TGTGCCAGTCATACAGGGCTCGGAAACACCATATATTTT. Its translation is CASHTGLGNTIYF.

The chain carries TRBV19 and TRBJ2-1; 9 positions match TRBD2. The trim removed 7 bases at V and 4 bases at J, leaving 11 bases unmatched. The CDR3 length is 16 residues. The germline V gene encodes CDR1 LNHDA and CDR2 SQIVND (reference sequence). Written as DNA, the CDR3 is TGTGCCAGTACCCCCCCTGGTAGCGGGAGATACAATGAGCAGTTCTTC. Amino acid sequence: CASTPPGSGRYNEQFF. The full variable domain, rest sourced from reference TRBV19 and TRBJ2-1, is DGGITQSPKYLFRKEGQNVTLSCEQNLNHDAMYWYRQDPGQGLRLIYYSQIVNDFQKGDIAEGYSVSREKKESFPLTVTSAQKNPTAFYLCASTPPGSGRYNEQFFGPGTRLTVL.

This clone was recorded only once. The DNA of the CDR3 is TGCAGCGTTGAAGATCGGGGAGGGGTCCGGACCGGGGAGCTGTTTTTT. Protein product: CSVEDRGGVRTGELFF. The chain employs TRBV29-1 and TRBJ2-2; 7 bases agree with TRBD2. From germline, CDR1 is SQVTM and CDR2 ANQGSEA. V lost 0 bases, J lost 5 bases, and 9 bases stayed unmatched. This CDR3 spans 16 amino acids.

The chain combines TRBV15 with TRBJ1-1, with 8 nucleotides matching TRBD1. Trimming cost V 2 bases and J 6 bases; bases outside gene matches: 20. The CDR3 runs to 19 residues. Germline V gene sequence: CDR1 LNHNV, CDR2 YYDKDF (reference sequence). The CDR3 reads CATSRSGTGRGTRSSEAFF. The CDR3 coding sequence is TGTGCCACCAGCAGATCCGGGACAGGTAGAGGGACAAGGAGCTCTGAAGCTTTCTTT.